This T cell receptor (beta chain) was sequenced in a study of cytotoxic CD8 clonotypes in ibrutinib-treated CLL. About the research overall: Among the patients, 11 presented as relapsed/refractory and around 15 as treatment-naive; roughly 17 showed unmutated IGHV.

As to this clone: Its antigen is currently unknown.

Study-wide points: Progressing and sustained-remission patients had different sampling times.

TCRdb's table, derived via immunoSEQ multiplex PCR, lists solely in-frame clones and lacks some. The table lists approximately 70,000 clones, more than 70% of them singletons. This CDR3 has 16 amino acids. CDR1 MNHEY and CDR2 SVGAGI come from the germline V gene. J lost 4 bases, V lost 2 bases, and 10 bases had no gene match. The TCR sequence derives from a human donor with chronic lymphocytic leukemia. V is TRBV6-5 and J is TRBJ1-2; 7 nucleotides align to TRBD1. The sequences come from PBMCs, collected at disease progression, from a patient treated with ibrutinib. The CDR3 protein is CASSYPRGGGGYGYTF. DNA for the CDR3: TGTGCCAGCAGTTACCCCAGGGGGGGCGGCGGCTATGGCTACACCTTC.